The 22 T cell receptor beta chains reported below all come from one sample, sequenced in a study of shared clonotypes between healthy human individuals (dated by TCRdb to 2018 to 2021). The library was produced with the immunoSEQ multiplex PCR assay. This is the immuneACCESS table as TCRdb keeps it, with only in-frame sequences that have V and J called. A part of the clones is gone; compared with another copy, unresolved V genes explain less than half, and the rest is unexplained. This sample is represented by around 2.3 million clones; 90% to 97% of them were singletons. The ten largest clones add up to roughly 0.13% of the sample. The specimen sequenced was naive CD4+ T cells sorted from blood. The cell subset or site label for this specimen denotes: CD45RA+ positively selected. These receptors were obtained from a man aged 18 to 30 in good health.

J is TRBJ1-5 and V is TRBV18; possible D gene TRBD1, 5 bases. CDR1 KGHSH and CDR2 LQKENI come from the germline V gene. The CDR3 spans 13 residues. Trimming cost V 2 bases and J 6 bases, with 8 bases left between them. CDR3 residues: CASSPTDIQPQHF. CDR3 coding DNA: TGTGCCAGCTCACCAACGGACATTCAGCCCCAGCATTTT.

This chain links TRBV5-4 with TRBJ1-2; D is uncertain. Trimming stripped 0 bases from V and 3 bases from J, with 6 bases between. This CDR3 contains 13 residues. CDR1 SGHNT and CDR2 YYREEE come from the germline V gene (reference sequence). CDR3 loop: CASSLAKDYGYTF. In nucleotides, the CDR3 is TGTGCCAGCAGCTTGGCCAAGGACTATGGCTACACCTTC.

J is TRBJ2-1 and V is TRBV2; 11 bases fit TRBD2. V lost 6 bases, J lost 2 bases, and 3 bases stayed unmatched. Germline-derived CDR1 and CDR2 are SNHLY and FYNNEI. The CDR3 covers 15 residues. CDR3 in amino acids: CASRATSGTYNEQFF. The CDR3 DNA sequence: TGTGCCAGCAGGGCGACTAGCGGGACCTACAATGAGCAGTTCTTC.

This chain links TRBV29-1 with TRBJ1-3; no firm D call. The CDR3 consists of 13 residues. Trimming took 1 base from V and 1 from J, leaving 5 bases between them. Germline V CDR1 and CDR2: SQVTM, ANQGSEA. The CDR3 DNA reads TGCAGCGTTGAAGGGGTGTCTGGAAACACCATATATTTT. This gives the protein CSVEGVSGNTIYF.

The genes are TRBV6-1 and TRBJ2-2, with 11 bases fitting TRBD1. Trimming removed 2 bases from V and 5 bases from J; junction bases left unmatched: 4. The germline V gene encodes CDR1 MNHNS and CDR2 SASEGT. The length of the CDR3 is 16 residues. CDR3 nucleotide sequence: TGTGCCAGCAGTGAAAGGACAGGGGGCTTGACCGGGGAGCTGTTTTTT. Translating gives CASSERTGGLTGELFF.

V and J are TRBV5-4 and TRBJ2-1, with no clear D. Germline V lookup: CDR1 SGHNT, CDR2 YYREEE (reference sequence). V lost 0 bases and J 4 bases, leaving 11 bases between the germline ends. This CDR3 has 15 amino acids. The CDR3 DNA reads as TGTGCCAGCAGCTTGGGAGGAGAAGTGTACAATGAGCAGTTCTTC. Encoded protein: CASSLGGEVYNEQFF.

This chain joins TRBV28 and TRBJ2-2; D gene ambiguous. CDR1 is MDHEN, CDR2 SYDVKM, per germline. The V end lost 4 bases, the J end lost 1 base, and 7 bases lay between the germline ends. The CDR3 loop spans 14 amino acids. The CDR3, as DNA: TGTGCCAGCAGTTCCCTCCTGAACACCGGGGAGCTGTTTTTT. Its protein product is CASSSLLNTGELFF.

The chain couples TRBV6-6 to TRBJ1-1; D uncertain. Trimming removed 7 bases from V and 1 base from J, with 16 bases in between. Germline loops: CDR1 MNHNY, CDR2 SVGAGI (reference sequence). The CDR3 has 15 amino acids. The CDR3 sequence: CASTIILSKNTEAFF. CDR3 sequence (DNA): TGTGCCAGCACCATCATCTTAAGTAAGAACACTGAAGCTTTCTTT.

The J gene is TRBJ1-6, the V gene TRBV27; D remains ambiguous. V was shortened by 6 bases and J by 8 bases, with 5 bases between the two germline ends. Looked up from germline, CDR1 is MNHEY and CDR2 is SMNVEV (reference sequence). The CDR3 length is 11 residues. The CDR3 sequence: CASSQDSPLHF. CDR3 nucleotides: TGTGCCAGCAGCCAAGATTCACCCCTCCACTTT.

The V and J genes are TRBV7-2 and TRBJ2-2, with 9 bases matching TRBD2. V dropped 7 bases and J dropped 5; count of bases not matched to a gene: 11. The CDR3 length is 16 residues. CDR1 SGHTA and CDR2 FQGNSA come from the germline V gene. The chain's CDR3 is CASTPGLAGYTGELFF. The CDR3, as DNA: TGTGCCAGCACCCCGGGCCTAGCGGGATATACCGGGGAGCTGTTTTTT.

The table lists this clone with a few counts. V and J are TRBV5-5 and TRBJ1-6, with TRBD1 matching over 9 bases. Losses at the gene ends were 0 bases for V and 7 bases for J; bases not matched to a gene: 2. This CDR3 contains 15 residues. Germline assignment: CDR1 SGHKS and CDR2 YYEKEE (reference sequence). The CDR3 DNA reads TGTGCCAGCAGCTTGGGGACAGGGGTCAATTCACCCCTCCACTTT. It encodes CASSLGTGVNSPLHF.

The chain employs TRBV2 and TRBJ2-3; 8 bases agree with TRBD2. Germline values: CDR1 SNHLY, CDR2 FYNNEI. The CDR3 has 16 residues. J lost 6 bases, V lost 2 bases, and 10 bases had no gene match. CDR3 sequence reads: CASSEFPAGAMDTQYF. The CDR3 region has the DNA TGTGCCAGCAGTGAATTTCCAGCGGGAGCGATGGATACGCAGTATTTT.

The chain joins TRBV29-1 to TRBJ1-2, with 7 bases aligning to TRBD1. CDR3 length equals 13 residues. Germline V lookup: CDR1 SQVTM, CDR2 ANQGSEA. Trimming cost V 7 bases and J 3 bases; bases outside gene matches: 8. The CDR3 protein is CSAKGALDYGYTF. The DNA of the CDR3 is TGCAGCGCCAAGGGGGCTTTGGACTATGGCTACACCTTC.

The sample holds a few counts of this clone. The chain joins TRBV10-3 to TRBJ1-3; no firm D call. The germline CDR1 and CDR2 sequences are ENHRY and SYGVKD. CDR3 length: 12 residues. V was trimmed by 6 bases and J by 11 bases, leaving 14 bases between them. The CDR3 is CAISPGDGAIYF. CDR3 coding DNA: TGTGCCATCAGCCCCGGGGATGGCGCCATATATTTT.

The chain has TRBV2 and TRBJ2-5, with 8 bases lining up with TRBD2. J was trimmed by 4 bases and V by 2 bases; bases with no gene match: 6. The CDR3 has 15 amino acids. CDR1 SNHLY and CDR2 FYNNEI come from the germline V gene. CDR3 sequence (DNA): TGTGCCAGCAGTGAAAGTGCAGCGGGGGTAGAGACCCAGTACTTC. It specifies CASSESAAGVETQYF.

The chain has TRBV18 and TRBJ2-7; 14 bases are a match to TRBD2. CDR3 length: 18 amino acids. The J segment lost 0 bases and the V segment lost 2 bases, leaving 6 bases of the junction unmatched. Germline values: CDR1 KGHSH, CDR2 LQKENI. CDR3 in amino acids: CASSPGLAGGPSSYEQYF. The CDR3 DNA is TGTGCCAGCTCACCAGGACTAGCGGGGGGACCGAGCTCCTACGAGCAGTACTTC.

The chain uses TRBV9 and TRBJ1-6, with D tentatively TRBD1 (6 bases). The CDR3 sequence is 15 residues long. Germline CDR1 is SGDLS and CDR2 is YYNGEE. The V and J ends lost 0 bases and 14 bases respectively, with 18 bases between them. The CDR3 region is CASSVGGTPFAALHF. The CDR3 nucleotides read TGTGCCAGCAGCGTAGGTGGGACACCCTTCGCGGCCCTCCACTTT.

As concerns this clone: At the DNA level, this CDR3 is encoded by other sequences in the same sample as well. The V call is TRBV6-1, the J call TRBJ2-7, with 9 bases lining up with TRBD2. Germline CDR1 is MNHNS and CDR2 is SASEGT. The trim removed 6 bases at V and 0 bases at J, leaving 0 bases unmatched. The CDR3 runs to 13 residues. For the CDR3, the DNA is TGTGCCAGCAGGACTAGCGGCTCCTACGAGCAGTACTTC. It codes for CASRTSGSYEQYF.

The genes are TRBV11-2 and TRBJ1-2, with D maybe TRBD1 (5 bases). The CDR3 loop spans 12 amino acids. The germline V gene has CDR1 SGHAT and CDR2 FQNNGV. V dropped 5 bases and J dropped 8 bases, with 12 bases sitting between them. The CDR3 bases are TGTGCCAGCAGCGTAACTAGGACAGGCTACACCTTC. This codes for CASSVTRTGYTF. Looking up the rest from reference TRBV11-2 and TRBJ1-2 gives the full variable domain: EAGVAQSPRYKIIEKRQSVAFWCNPISGHATLYWYQQILGQGPKLLIQFQNNGVVDDSQLPKDRFSAERLKGVDSTLKIQPAKLEDSAVYLCASSVTRTGYTFGSGTRLTVV.

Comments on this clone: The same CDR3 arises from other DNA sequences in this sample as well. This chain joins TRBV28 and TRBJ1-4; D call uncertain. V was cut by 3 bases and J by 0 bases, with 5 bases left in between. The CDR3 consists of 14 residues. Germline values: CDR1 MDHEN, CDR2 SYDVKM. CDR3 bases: TGTGCCAGCAGTTTCGGCGCAACTAATGAAAAACTGTTTTTT. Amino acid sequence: CASSFGATNEKLFF.

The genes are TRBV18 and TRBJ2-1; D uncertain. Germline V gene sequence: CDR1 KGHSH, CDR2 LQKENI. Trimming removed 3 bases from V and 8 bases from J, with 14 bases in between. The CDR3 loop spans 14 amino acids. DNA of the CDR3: TGTGCCAGCTCACCTGGCACTACGGGCGATGAGCAGTTCTTC. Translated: CASSPGTTGDEQFF. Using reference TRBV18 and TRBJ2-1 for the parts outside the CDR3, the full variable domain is NAGVMQNPRHLVRRRGQEARLRCSPMKGHSHVYWYRQLPEEGLKFMVYLQKENIIDESGMPKERFSAEFPKEGPSILRIQQVVRGDSAAYFCASSPGTTGDEQFFGPGTRLTVL.

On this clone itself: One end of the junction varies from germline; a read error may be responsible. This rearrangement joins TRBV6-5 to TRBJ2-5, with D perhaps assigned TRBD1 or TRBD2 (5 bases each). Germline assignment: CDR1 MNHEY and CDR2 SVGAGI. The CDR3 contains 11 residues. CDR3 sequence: CASSYMGVSHF. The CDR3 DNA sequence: TGTGCCAGCAGTTACATGGGGGTTTCACACTTC.